This record looks at one T cell receptor beta chain sequence and its context. What it binds is not known. TCRdb's copy holds only in-frame clones and misses some; the assay was immunoSEQ multiplex PCR. The data contain tens of thousands of clones, about 89% of them singletons. The sample originates from a study of PD-1 blockade in classical Hodgkin lymphoma. Turning to the study itself: Patients received nivolumab 3 mg/kg intravenously every 2 weeks. Study findings and constraints: By cycle point C4D1, TCR diversity had risen significantly in CD4+ cells (but not CD8+ cells). Diversity similar to that of newly diagnosed patients was seen at baseline in complete responders.

Following autologous stem cell transplantation, relapse occurred in every patient, and exposure to brentuximab vedotin varied. Germline values: CDR1 PRHDT, CDR2 FYEKMQ (reference sequence). V lost 1 base and J lost 9, with 13 bases in between. CDR3 length: 14 residues. The rearrangement uses TRBV13 and TRBJ2-1, with D perhaps TRBD2 (6 bases). The receptor comes from a human donor with classical Hodgkin lymphoma. The sequences come from peripheral blood mononuclear cells (PBMCs), collected at baseline. CDR3 residues: CASSLVGGVSEQFF. The CDR3 DNA is TGTGCCAGCAGCTTAGTAGGCGGGGTAAGTGAGCAGTTCTTC.